The T cell receptor (beta chain) under discussion was sequenced for a study of control samples from healthy donors and cancer patients. The assay was immunoSEQ multiplex PCR, and TCRdb's table has in-frame clones only and misses some. The top ten hold about 2.1% of the sample, which has 95,000 to 130,000 clones, approximately 90% seen once. CDR1 and CDR2 from the germline V gene are LNHDA and SQIVND (reference sequence). There are 11 residues in the CDR3. V lost 1 base, J lost 4 bases, and 2 bases lay in between. This TCR was sampled from a woman aged 70-85 years in good health. This chain uses TRBV19 with TRBJ2-7; D unclear. Sequencing was performed on blood. The CDR3 here is CASSIGYEQYF. The CDR3 nucleotides are TGTGCCAGTAGTATAGGGTACGAGCAGTACTTC.